The 27 T cell receptor beta chains listed next were all sequenced from one sample in a study of T cell repertoires in cytomegalovirus infection. TCRdb called the reads again in MiXCR, with one record for every CDR3 protein. The sample holds 80,000 or so distinct CDR3 sequences; 20% to 30% are singletons and the top ten take roughly 50%. What these receptors recognize is not known. Specimen: CD8+ T cells from cultured PBMCs, collected from culture after CMV antigen stimulation. These TCRs come from a human donor in good health (CMV status not recorded). Some clones in this sample may be carry-over from other donors' samples.

This clonotype was seen a few times. The chain couples TRBV20-1 to TRBJ2-1; TRBD2 matches 9 bases. Trimming took 7 bases from V and 7 from J; bases not matched to a gene: 11. The CDR3 spans 14 residues. Germline CDR1 reads DFQATT; CDR2 reads SNEGSKA (reference sequence). CDR3 region: CSGARGGGGNEQFF. CDR3 in DNA: TGCAGTGGAGCGCGGGGGGGAGGGGGGAATGAGCAGTTCTTC.

The table lists this clonotype with many counts. DNA for the CDR3: TGCGCCAGCAGCCAAGGTGGCACGGGACAGGTCTATGGCTACACCTTC. This encodes CASSQGGTGQVYGYTF. This rearrangement joins TRBV4-3 to TRBJ1-2; 8 bases fit TRBD1. J lost 4 bases, V lost 1 base, and 8 bases had no gene match. CDR3 size: 16 residues. CDR1 is LGHNA, CDR2 YSLEER, per germline.

The V and J genes are TRBV12-3 or TRBV12-4 and TRBJ1-1; D not certain. The ends were cut back, 5 bases at V and 3 bases at J, with 19 bases in the middle. This CDR3 is built from 16 residues. Here the CDR3 DNA reads TGTGCCAGCAGTATACGCCCCCAGTTAGGGCACACTGAAGCTTTCTTT. Its protein product is CASSIRPQLGHTEAFF.

The chain has TRBV15 and TRBJ2-5, with 8 positions matching TRBD2. The length of the CDR3 is 14 residues. The germline V gene encodes CDR1 LNHNV and CDR2 YYDKDF (reference sequence). The J segment lost 7 bases and the V segment lost 0 bases, leaving 4 bases of the junction unmatched. The CDR3 coding sequence is TGTGCCACCAGCAGAGATAACGGGGGGGTGACCCAGTACTTC. It yields the protein CATSRDNGGVTQYF.

The table lists this clonotype with a few counts. This chain connects TRBV6-6 to TRBJ1-3; a weak D match, TRBD1 (5 bases). The CDR3 loop spans 14 amino acids. V gave up 7 bases and J gave up 2 bases, with 12 bases separating them. Germline CDR1 is MNHNY and CDR2 is SVGAGI (reference sequence). Here the CDR3 DNA reads TGTGCCAGCACCCAGGACACTGCTGGAAACACCATATATTTT. Protein product: CASTQDTAGNTIYF.

The J gene is TRBJ1-1, the V gene TRBV5-5; D uncertain. The CDR3 has 14 amino acids. Germline-derived CDR1 and CDR2 are SGHKS and YYEKEE (reference sequence). Trimming left V 4 bases short and J 1 base short, with 11 bases between. The CDR3 is CASSLEQTNTEAFF. The CDR3 DNA is TGTGCCAGCAGCCTGGAACAGACGAACACTGAAGCTTTCTTT.

The rearrangement uses TRBV7-9 and TRBJ1-1; a possible D gene is TRBD1 (5 bases). The germline V gene encodes CDR1 SEHNR and CDR2 FQNEAQ (reference sequence). This CDR3 has 13 residues. V lost 6 bases and J 3 bases, leaving 11 bases between the germline ends. CDR3 loop: CASSIGDDTEAFF. CDR3 coding DNA: TGTGCCAGCAGTATAGGGGACGACACTGAAGCTTTCTTT.

The V call is TRBV6-6, the J call TRBJ2-3; no firm D call. The CDR3 runs 11 residues. Between the trimmed V and J ends, which lost 1 base and 11 bases, there was a span of 7 bases. CDR1 is MNHNY and CDR2 is SVGAGI in the germline V gene (reference sequence). CDR3 loop: CASSYWAEQYF. CDR3 nucleotides: TGTGCCAGCAGTTACTGGGCCGAGCAGTATTTT.

This chain uses TRBV7-9 with TRBJ1-1, with D unclear. In germline, CDR1 is SEHNR, CDR2 FQNEAQ (reference sequence). The CDR3 is made up of 12 amino acids. The V gene lost 4 bases and the J gene lost 6 bases, with 9 bases spanning the gap. The CDR3 region is CASSYTAPEAFF. The CDR3 DNA follows: TGTGCCAGCAGCTATACGGCTCCTGAAGCTTTCTTT.

V and J are TRBV6-2 or TRBV6-3 and TRBJ2-7, with unresolved D. The V and J ends lost 2 bases and 6 bases respectively, with 14 bases between them. CDR1 is MNHEY and CDR2 is SVGEGT in the germline V gene. This CDR3 has 14 residues. The CDR3, as DNA: TGTGCCAGCAGTTACCCGGGCCCCGAACGCGAGCAGTACTTC. Protein product: CASSYPGPEREQYF.

The chain uses TRBV28 and TRBJ2-1, with TRBD2 matching over 8 bases. After removal of 5 bases from V and 7 bases from J, the junction contained 7 bases not matched to a gene. The CDR3 loop spans 14 amino acids. From germline, CDR1 is MDHEN and CDR2 SYDVKM. The CDR3 loop is CASSLERGHNEQFF. The CDR3 nucleotides read TGTGCCAGCAGTCTTGAGCGGGGGCATAATGAGCAGTTCTTC.

The genes are TRBV29-1 and TRBJ1-1; TRBD1 matches 7 bases. Germline loops: CDR1 SQVTM, CDR2 ANQGSEA. This CDR3 comprises 15 residues. Trimming cost V 5 bases and J 3 bases; bases outside gene matches: 12. The CDR3 region is CSVYSRGLGYTEAFF. CDR3 coding DNA: TGCAGCGTTTATAGCAGGGGGTTGGGGTACACTGAAGCTTTCTTT.

This sequence joins TRBV9 and TRBJ1-1; tentatively, D is TRBD1 (6 bases). Germline V lookup: CDR1 SGDLS, CDR2 YYNGEE. The CDR3 loop spans 17 amino acids. Deletions cut 1 base from V and 0 bases from J, with 16 bases between. The CDR3 loop is CASSVIRPDRVNTEAFF. The DNA for the CDR3 is TGTGCCAGCAGCGTAATTAGACCGGACAGAGTGAACACTGAAGCTTTCTTT.

The sample holds many counts of this clonotype. V and J are TRBV12-3 or TRBV12-4 and TRBJ1-1; D is unclear. The CDR3 totals 14 residues. The V gene lost 7 bases and the J gene lost 8 bases, with 20 bases spanning the gap. The CDR3 nucleotides are TGTGCCAGCACAAAGGGAGGAGCGACGGGGGAAGCTTTCTTT. Translating it yields CASTKGGATGEAFF.

The rearrangement links TRBV14 to TRBJ1-6, with D perhaps TRBD1 (5 bases). The V end lost 6 bases, the J end lost 7 bases, and 10 bases lay between the germline ends. Germline assignment: CDR1 SGHDN and CDR2 FVKESK. The CDR3 extends over 13 amino acids. CDR3 region: CASSRGGNSPLHF. Here the CDR3 DNA reads TGTGCCAGCAGTAGGGGAGGGAATTCACCCCTCCACTTT.

DNA for the CDR3: TGTGCCAGCAGTTTACGGGGAGTTGGCCTAACTGAAGCTTTCTTT. This sequence encodes CASSLRGVGLTEAFF. The chain links TRBV12-3 or TRBV12-4 to TRBJ1-1; D gene unclear. CDR3 length: 15 residues. V was pared by 2 bases and J by 5 bases, with 15 bases between.

The chain recombines TRBV20-1 with TRBJ2-7; TRBD1 matches at 12 bases. The germline CDR1 and CDR2 sequences are DFQATT and SNEGSKA (reference sequence). The trim removed 1 base at V and 2 bases at J, leaving 12 bases unmatched. This CDR3 has 18 residues. The CDR3 is CSARVGPGTGGLPYEQYF. DNA of the CDR3: TGCAGTGCTAGAGTAGGGCCCGGGACAGGGGGCTTACCCTACGAGCAGTACTTC.

This chain connects TRBV30 to TRBJ1-1, with unresolved D. CDR1 GTSNPN and CDR2 SVGIG come from the germline V gene (reference sequence). Trimming shortened V by 3 bases and J by 0 bases, and 11 bases separated the two germline ends. This CDR3 contains 14 residues. CDR3 loop: CAWRPPWVNTEAFF. CDR3 sequence (DNA): TGTGCCTGGAGACCCCCCTGGGTGAACACTGAAGCTTTCTTT.

As for this clonotype: One end of the junction does not line up with germline, which may come from a read error. The chain couples TRBV7-6 to TRBJ1-2; D not resolved. The length of the CDR3 is 16 residues. CDR1 and CDR2 (germline): SGHVS, FNYEAQ. The CDR3 protein is CDSSQTARGRRDGYTF. The CDR3 DNA sequence: TGTGACAGCAGCCAAACAGCCCGGGGAAGAAGGGATGGCTACACCTTC.

The genes are TRBV28 and TRBJ1-1; no clear D. This CDR3 region has 15 residues. The V gene lost 6 bases and the J gene lost 2 bases, with 16 bases spanning the gap. Germline V gene lookup returns CDR1 MDHEN and CDR2 SYDVKM. In nucleotides, the CDR3 is TGTGCCAGCAGCACCTTCGGGATATTAAACACTGAAGCTTTCTTT. Its translation is CASSTFGILNTEAFF.

This clonotype showed up just a few times. V and J are TRBV25-1 and TRBJ2-7; D not resolved. The CDR3 contains 12 residues. Trimming took off 3 bases at V and 3 bases at J, with 6 bases between the two ends. The germline V gene has CDR1 MGHDK and CDR2 SYGVNS. The CDR3 bases are TGTGCCAGCAGTGATAAGGTCTACGAGCAGTACTTC. Translation: CASSDKVYEQYF.

CDR3 nucleotide sequence: TGCGCCAGCAGTGACAACGACCAAGAGACCCAGTACTTC. This gives the protein CASSDNDQETQYF. The chain has TRBV10-2 and TRBJ2-5; D unresolved. The V end was cut by 3 bases, the J end by 0 bases, with 5 bases between. The CDR3 runs to 13 residues. CDR1 is WSHSY, CDR2 SAAADI, per germline.

The chain links TRBV2 to TRBJ1-1; weak D call: TRBD1 (5 bases). Per the germline V gene, CDR1 is SNHLY and CDR2 is FYNNEI. The V end was cut by 3 bases, the J end by 3 bases, with 8 bases between. The CDR3 sequence is 13 residues long. CDR3 sequence reads: CASSDWGYTEAFF. DNA for the CDR3: TGTGCCAGCAGTGATTGGGGGTACACTGAAGCTTTCTTT.

The rearrangement joins TRBV20-1 to TRBJ2-2; TRBD2 aligns across 8 bases. The CDR3 is 14 amino acids. CDR1 DFQATT and CDR2 SNEGSKA come from the germline V gene (reference sequence). V lost 0 bases to trimming and J lost 6 bases; unmatched junction nucleotides: 3. The chain's CDR3 is CSARDRREAGELFF. As DNA, the CDR3 is TGCAGTGCTAGAGATAGGCGGGAGGCCGGGGAGCTGTTTTTT.

This clonotype was observed a handful of times. The chain uses TRBV27 and TRBJ1-5; 8 nucleotides align to TRBD1. The germline V gene encodes CDR1 MNHEY and CDR2 SMNVEV (reference sequence). V was clipped by 2 bases and J by 7 bases; unmatched bases: 4. This CDR3 is 14 amino acids long. The CDR3 DNA reads TGTGCCAGCAGTTTACAGGGGGCGACGCAGCCCCAGCATTTT. This translates into CASSLQGATQPQHF.

In this sample, this clonotype turned up many times. The V and J genes are TRBV6-1 and TRBJ1-1, with unresolved D. Germline loops: CDR1 MNHNS, CDR2 SASEGT. Deletions cut 6 bases from V and 1 base from J, with 12 bases between. This CDR3 contains 14 residues. The CDR3 bases are TGTGCCAGCAGGCGAAGAGGGCAGAACACTGAAGCTTTCTTT. It is translated as CASRRRGQNTEAFF.

The genes are TRBV19 and TRBJ2-3; TRBD2 agrees at 9 bases. V lost 3 bases and J lost 2; bases outside the gene matches: 3. Germline lookup yields CDR1 LNHDA and CDR2 SQIVND (reference sequence). The CDR3 is made up of 15 amino acids. CDR3 residues: CASSILAGFTDTQYF. DNA of the CDR3: TGTGCCAGTAGTATTCTAGCGGGGTTCACAGATACGCAGTATTTT.